Shown below are 25 T cell receptor beta chains from a single sample sequenced in a study of cytomegalovirus exposure and HLA in healthy donors. It was with 60 Vbeta and 13 Jbeta primers that the PCR ran. This table comes from immunoSEQ multiplex PCR, and its TCRdb copy is limited to in-frame clones, with some not included. This sample yields 170,000 or so clones, of which over 70% are seen a single time; about 1.5% belongs to the top ten. The sample taken for sequencing was PBMCs. The receptors were sampled from a woman aged 30 to 39 in good health and CMV-seropositive.

The CDR3: CASRVAGDEQFF. DNA of the CDR3: TGTGCCAGCAGGGTAGCGGGCGATGAGCAGTTCTTC. The chain carries TRBV2 and TRBJ2-1; TRBD2 matches 7 bases. The CDR3 spans 12 residues. Germline-derived CDR1 and CDR2 are SNHLY and FYNNEI. Trimming at V came to 6 bases and at J to 8 bases, leaving 4 bases not matched to a gene.

This sequence joins TRBV6-1 and TRBJ1-1, with D unclear. The V end was cut by 7 bases, the J end by 3 bases, with 12 bases between. Germline lookup yields CDR1 MNHNS and CDR2 SASEGT. This CDR3 is 13 amino acids long. The CDR3 region is CASTLGGDTEAFF. The CDR3 DNA sequence: TGTGCCAGCACCCTTGGCGGGGACACTGAAGCTTTCTTT.

This clone showed up just once. V gene TRBV28 combines with J gene TRBJ2-7; D is possibly TRBD1 (5 bases). V lost 7 bases, J lost 3 bases, and 13 bases lay in between. Germline CDR1 is MDHEN and CDR2 is SYDVKM. The CDR3 loop spans 13 amino acids. The CDR3 region has the DNA TGTGCCAGCACAGGGAATCTGTACTACGAGCAGTACTTC. It specifies CASTGNLYYEQYF.

The chain has TRBV5-8 and TRBJ2-3; 7 bases are a match to TRBD2. The CDR3 consists of 14 residues. Germline CDR1 reads SGHTS; CDR2 reads YDEGEE. V gave up 5 bases and J gave up 4 bases; unmatched junction bases: 7. This CDR3 is CASSWEGSADTQYF. CDR3 in DNA: TGTGCCAGCAGTTGGGAGGGGTCGGCAGATACGCAGTATTTT.

The chain links TRBV5-4 to TRBJ2-1, with 10 positions matching TRBD2. V shed 4 bases, J shed 0 bases, and the junction held 4 bases outside the gene matches. The germline V gene encodes CDR1 SGHNT and CDR2 YYREEE (reference sequence). This CDR3 spans 16 amino acids. CDR3 sequence (DNA): TGTGCCAGCAGCACCGGACTAGCGGCCTCCTACAATGAGCAGTTCTTC. Its protein is CASSTGLAASYNEQFF.

Here the CDR3 DNA reads TGTGCCAGCAGAACACCGGGACACAGGGTGGGCTACACCTTC. It is translated as CASRTPGHRVGYTF. The gene calls are TRBV6-5 and TRBJ1-2; D is perhaps TRBD1 (6 bases). V lost 6 bases and J 8 bases, leaving 19 bases between the germline ends. Looked up from germline, CDR1 is MNHEY and CDR2 is SVGAGI. The CDR3 is 14 amino acids.

In its sample, this clone was seen once. This chain links TRBV6-5 with TRBJ1-3; D perhaps matches TRBD1 (5 bases). Germline V gives CDR1 MNHEY, CDR2 SVGAGI. CDR3 length: 14 amino acids. The germline V and J ends were trimmed by 7 bases and 5 bases, with 15 bases remaining between them. Here the CDR3 DNA reads TGTGCCAGCACCTCTTTGACAGACAGAAACACCATATATTTT. As protein: CASTSLTDRNTIYF.

The chain has TRBV28 and TRBJ2-3; D not resolved. The CDR3 consists of 14 residues. Germline V lookup: CDR1 MDHEN, CDR2 SYDVKM. V was pared by 5 bases and J by 1 base, with 10 bases between. Written as DNA, the CDR3 is TGTGCCAGCAGTCCTGAGGTTGGCACAGATACGCAGTATTTT. Translated, it gives CASSPEVGTDTQYF.

The sample holds one count of this clone. V and J are TRBV13 and TRBJ2-5; 7 bases match TRBD2. J gave up 3 bases and V 1 base, and 8 bases lay outside the gene matches. The CDR3 contains 16 residues. Germline loops: CDR1 PRHDT, CDR2 FYEKMQ (reference sequence). The CDR3 DNA sequence: TGTGCCAGCAGCTTAGTAGGTAGCGGGTGGGAAGAGACCCAGTACTTC. Its protein is CASSLVGSGWEETQYF.

This clone was picked up one time. The chain carries TRBV9 and TRBJ2-4; 12 bases are shared with TRBD2. This CDR3 region has 14 residues. The germline CDR1 and CDR2 sequences are SGDLS and YYNGEE. The junction had 2 bases not matched to a gene; V was cut back by 4 bases and J by 6 bases. CDR3 sequence (DNA): TGTGCCAGCAGCCTGGGACTAGCGGGAAACATTCAGTACTTC. It translates to CASSLGLAGNIQYF.

The rearrangement uses TRBV23-1 and TRBJ1-5; a possible D gene is TRBD1 (5 bases). TRBV23-1 is noted as an ORF with a role that remains uncertain. The V gene lost 4 bases and the J gene lost 5 bases, with 15 bases spanning the gap. This CDR3 contains 15 residues. The CDR3 loop is CASSRGGTTDQPQHF. The CDR3 coding sequence is TGCGCCAGCAGTCGGGGAGGGACCACCGATCAGCCCCAGCATTTT.

V and J are TRBV30 and TRBJ1-3; D is undetermined. This CDR3 contains 12 residues. V dropped 2 bases and J dropped 9 bases, with 11 bases sitting between them. Germline V CDR1 and CDR2: GTSNPN, SVGIG (reference sequence). In nucleotides, the CDR3 is TGTGCCTGGAGTCCCCCCCTCGGCACCATATATTTT. Translated, it gives CAWSPPLGTIYF.

The chain uses TRBV25-1 and TRBJ2-5; D is possibly TRBD2 (5 bases). Germline V gives CDR1 MGHDK, CDR2 SYGVNS. The V gene lost 5 bases and the J gene lost 2 bases, with 15 bases spanning the gap. The CDR3 spans 15 residues. CDR3 region: CASSRGKRLQETQYF. In DNA form, the CDR3 reads TGTGCCAGCAGTCGGGGTAAGCGGCTACAAGAGACCCAGTACTTC.

The V call is TRBV11-2, the J call TRBJ2-5, with a possible D match to TRBD2 (5 bases). Germline values: CDR1 SGHAT, CDR2 FQNNGV. Trimming stripped 5 bases from V and 0 bases from J, with 7 bases between. CDR3 length: 13 amino acids. The CDR3 nucleotides are TGTGCCAGCAGCCCGGGGTACCAAGAGACCCAGTACTTC. This codes for CASSPGYQETQYF.

The chain employs TRBV25-1 and TRBJ1-1, with 9 positions matching TRBD1. V shed 2 bases and J 4 bases; nucleotides not matched to a gene: 2. From germline, CDR1 is MGHDK and CDR2 SYGVNS. CDR3 length: 14 residues. For the CDR3, the DNA is TGTGCCAGCAGTGAACAGGGACAGGGCACTGAAGCTTTCTTT. This sequence encodes CASSEQGQGTEAFF.

The chain is built from TRBV19 and TRBJ1-5; 7 bases line up with TRBD1. Germline CDR1 and CDR2: LNHDA and SQIVND (reference sequence). The CDR3 is made up of 16 amino acids. V shed 9 bases, J shed 2 bases, and the junction held 13 bases outside the gene matches. CDR3 region: CASSAGGDPGNQPQHF. The CDR3 bases are TGTGCCAGCTCCGCAGGGGGTGACCCGGGCAATCAGCCCCAGCATTTT.

The chain combines TRBV6-5 with TRBJ1-5; the match to TRBD1 covers 7 bases. The CDR3 is 15 amino acids. With 6 bases clipped from V and 5 bases from J, the junction kept 10 bases outside the gene matches. The germline CDR1 and CDR2 sequences are MNHEY and SVGAGI. The CDR3 spells CASSTRQGPDQPQHF. The CDR3 DNA is TGTGCCAGCAGCACTAGACAGGGCCCGGATCAGCCCCAGCATTTT.

The V and J genes are TRBV7-9 and TRBJ2-1, with a tentative D call TRBD1 (5 bases). The CDR3 spans 13 residues. The V gene lost 5 bases and the J gene lost 2 bases, with 7 bases spanning the gap. In germline, CDR1 is SEHNR, CDR2 FQNEAQ (reference sequence). As DNA, the CDR3 is TGTGCCAGCAGCAAGGGGACCTACAATGAGCAGTTCTTC. Protein sequence: CASSKGTYNEQFF.

The chain recombines TRBV7-9 with TRBJ2-3; 7 bases match TRBD1. This CDR3 spans 15 amino acids. V lost 2 bases to trimming and J lost 8 bases; unmatched junction nucleotides: 10. In germline, CDR1 is SEHNR, CDR2 FQNEAQ (reference sequence). The CDR3 DNA follows: TGTGCCAGCAGCTTAAACAGGGGTTCCCAAGGTACGCAGTATTTT. This encodes CASSLNRGSQGTQYF.

Written as DNA, the CDR3 is TGTGCCAGCAGACAGGGACTAGGGAGCTACAATGAGCAGTTCTTC. Its translation: CASRQGLGSYNEQFF. The chain recombines TRBV28 with TRBJ2-1, with 8 bases aligning to TRBD2. The CDR3 contains 15 residues. J lost 3 bases, V lost 6 bases, and 7 bases had no gene match. CDR1 is MDHEN, CDR2 SYDVKM, per germline.

The chain carries TRBV11-3 and TRBJ2-3; a weak D match, TRBD2 (6 bases). The V and J ends lost 5 bases and 8 bases respectively, with 11 bases between them. Germline assignment: CDR1 SGHNT and CDR2 YENEEA. This CDR3 has 12 amino acids. The CDR3 protein is CASSEWRATQYF. CDR3 in DNA: TGTGCCAGCAGCGAATGGAGGGCTACGCAGTATTTT.

The V and J genes are TRBV5-1 and TRBJ2-2, with 10 bases identical to TRBD2. Germline V gives CDR1 SGHRS, CDR2 YFSETQ. The CDR3 is 18 residues long. The trim removed 1 base at V and 3 bases at J, leaving 9 bases unmatched. Written as DNA, the CDR3 is TGCGCCAGCAGCTTGAAGTCTAGCGGGAGAGAATACACCGGGGAGCTGTTTTTT. This codes for CASSLKSSGREYTGELFF.

This chain joins TRBV11-2 and TRBJ2-7; D call uncertain. In germline, CDR1 is SGHAT, CDR2 FQNNGV. Trimming took off 8 bases at V and 0 bases at J, with 20 bases between the two ends. The CDR3 loop spans 16 amino acids. In DNA, the CDR3 is TGTGCCAGCGAGCTTAGGCAGACTCCTTCCTCCTACGAGCAGTACTTC. This sequence encodes CASELRQTPSSYEQYF.

V gene TRBV9 combines with J gene TRBJ2-3; 16 nucleotides align to TRBD2. CDR3 size: 19 residues. Germline V lookup: CDR1 SGDLS, CDR2 YYNGEE. The ends lost 4 bases at V and 2 bases at J; junction bases unmatched: 10. The CDR3 nucleotides read TGTGCCAGCAGCCCGGGACTAGCGGGAGGGCCCCTTCCCACAGATACGCAGTATTTT. It translates to CASSPGLAGGPLPTDTQYF.

V is TRBV2 and J is TRBJ1-2, with a weak D call TRBD1 (5 bases). V was shortened by 7 bases and J by 3 bases, with 12 bases between the two germline ends. CDR1 and CDR2 from the germline V gene are SNHLY and FYNNEI. The CDR3 spans 13 residues. This CDR3 is CASMRDEDYGYTF. For the CDR3, the DNA is TGTGCCAGCATGCGGGACGAGGACTATGGCTACACCTTC.